The 17 T cell receptor beta chains given below trace back to one sample, sequenced in a study of long-term antiretroviral therapy in people with HIV. Version v3.0 of the immunoSEQ assay ran at survey level. Data came from immunoSEQ multiplex PCR; TCRdb stores just in-frame clones and leaves some out. The data hold 17,000 or so clones, with 76% observed a single time. Sequenced material: unsorted PBMCs, taken roughly 2.5 years before starting antiretroviral therapy. These TCRs come from a woman between 50 and 59 years old with HIV.

J is TRBJ1-2 and V is TRBV5-8, with D unresolved. The CDR3 has 15 amino acids. V was trimmed by 5 bases and J by 4 bases, leaving 18 bases between them. Germline V gene sequence: CDR1 SGHTS, CDR2 YDEGEE. CDR3 DNA: TGTGCCAGCAGTTCCGGAGGTGGAGGCTTCTATGGCTACACCTTC. Its protein is CASSSGGGGFYGYTF.

The chain joins TRBV30 to TRBJ1-2, with a weak D call TRBD1 (5 bases). The germline gives CDR1 GTSNPN, CDR2 SVGIG (reference sequence). V lost 6 bases and J lost 6, with 11 bases in between. The CDR3 covers 11 residues. The CDR3 nucleotides read TGTGCCTGCAGGGTTTATAATGGCTACACCTTC. Residues: CACRVYNGYTF.

CDR3 in amino acids: CATSGPLAGAYEQYV. The CDR3 bases are TGTGCCACCAGCGGCCCCCTAGCGGGGGCCTACGAGCAGTACGTC. The genes are TRBV15 and TRBJ2-7, with 10 bases fitting TRBD2. The V gene's germline CDR1 is LNHNV and CDR2 YYDKDF (reference sequence). CDR3 size: 15 residues. Trimming cost V 5 bases and J 2 bases; bases outside gene matches: 6.

The gene calls are TRBV12-5 and TRBJ1-1, with D tentatively TRBD1 (5 bases). CDR1 and CDR2 (germline): LGHNT, FRNRAP. The ends were cut back, 2 bases at V and 5 bases at J, with 9 bases in the middle. CDR3 length: 13 amino acids. Here the CDR3 DNA reads TGTGCTAGTGGTTTGTTTGGGGGAACTGAAGCTTTCTTT. It specifies CASGLFGGTEAFF.

This chain connects TRBV7-2 to TRBJ2-2; 10 positions agree with TRBD2. There are 16 residues in the CDR3. Per the germline V gene, CDR1 is SGHTA and CDR2 is FQGNSA. V trimming: 3 bases; J trimming: 1 base; junction bases outside the gene matches: 2. As DNA, the CDR3 is TGTGCCAGCAGCTTTAGCGGGGGGCGGAACACCGGGGAGCTGTTTTTT. Translating it yields CASSFSGGRNTGELFF. Variable domain in full (rest from reference TRBV7-2 and TRBJ2-2): GAGVSQSPSNKVTEKGKDVELRCDPISGHTALYWYRQSLGQGLEFLIYFQGNSAPDKSGLPSDRFSAERTGGSVSTLTIQRTQQEDSAVYLCASSFSGGRNTGELFFGEGSRLTVL.

This chain uses TRBV14 with TRBJ1-6; D gene uncertain. Germline loops: CDR1 SGHDN, CDR2 FVKESK. V was pared by 1 base and J by 6 bases, with 7 bases between. The CDR3 is 14 amino acids. CDR3 protein: CASSQGRLNSPLHF. Here the CDR3 DNA reads TGTGCCAGCAGCCAAGGACGCCTTAATTCACCCCTCCACTTT.

The chain links TRBV19 to TRBJ2-1; D possibly matches TRBD1 or TRBD2 (5 bases each). CDR1 is LNHDA and CDR2 is SQIVND in the germline V gene (reference sequence). V shed 6 bases and J shed 5 bases, with 8 bases lying between them. CDR3 length: 12 residues. Here the CDR3 DNA reads TGTGCCAGTAGGGGGACCAACAATGAGCAGTTCTTC. This translates into CASRGTNNEQFF. Supplemented by reference TRBV19 and TRBJ2-1, the full variable domain reads DGGITQSPKYLFRKEGQNVTLSCEQNLNHDAMYWYRQDPGQGLRLIYYSQIVNDFQKGDIAEGYSVSREKKESFPLTVTSAQKNPTAFYLCASRGTNNEQFFGPGTRLTVL.

This chain uses TRBV19 with TRBJ1-2; D remains unclear. CDR1 is LNHDA, CDR2 SQIVND, per germline (reference sequence). Trimming cost V 5 bases and J 2 bases, with 6 bases left between them. This CDR3 has 12 residues. The CDR3 DNA reads TGTGCCAGTAGTGGGGTCAACTATGGCTACACCTTC. This translates into CASSGVNYGYTF.

V usage is TRBV5-5 and J usage is TRBJ1-4; D not certain. The germline gives CDR1 SGHKS, CDR2 YYEKEE (reference sequence). This CDR3 region has 16 residues. Deletions cut 1 base from V and 4 bases from J, with 14 bases between. Written as DNA, the CDR3 is TGTGCCAGCAGCTTGCGCTTGGGCCTGGGTAATGAAAAACTGTTTTTT. This codes for CASSLRLGLGNEKLFF.

The chain employs TRBV19 and TRBJ1-6; D is uncertain. Trimming stripped 5 bases from V and 8 bases from J, with 10 bases between. Germline V gene sequence: CDR1 LNHDA, CDR2 SQIVND (reference sequence). There are 13 residues in the CDR3. CDR3 residues: CASSYWEHSPLHF. The CDR3 nucleotides read TGTGCCAGTAGTTACTGGGAGCATTCACCCCTCCACTTT.

V usage is TRBV5-6 and J usage is TRBJ1-6; D unresolved. CDR1 SGHDT and CDR2 YYEEEE come from the germline V gene. The germline V and J ends were trimmed by 7 bases and 6 bases, with 11 bases remaining between them. The CDR3 covers 13 residues. In DNA, the CDR3 is TGTGCCAGCCGCTCAGACTTTAATTCACCCCTCCACTTT. It encodes CASRSDFNSPLHF.

The chain couples TRBV4-1 to TRBJ1-4; a weak D match, TRBD1 (5 bases). Germline CDR1 reads MGHRA; CDR2 reads YSYEKL. The V gene lost 5 bases and the J gene lost 8 bases, with 15 bases spanning the gap. The CDR3 extends over 14 amino acids. This CDR3 reads CASSVGPKMEKLFF. For the CDR3, the DNA is TGCGCCAGCAGCGTGGGACCCAAGATGGAAAAACTGTTTTTT.

The chain is built from TRBV5-1 and TRBJ2-7; TRBD2 aligns across 11 bases. The CDR3 loop spans 14 amino acids. V lost 4 bases, J lost 3 bases, and 3 bases stayed unmatched. Looked up from germline, CDR1 is SGHRS and CDR2 is YFSETQ. The CDR3 sequence is CASSTGTSGYEQYV. The DNA of the CDR3 is TGCGCCAGCAGCACAGGGACTAGCGGCTACGAGCAGTACGTC.

The rearrangement uses TRBV30 and TRBJ1-1; the D gene is possibly TRBD1 (6 bases). Germline CDR1 and CDR2: GTSNPN and SVGIG (reference sequence). The CDR3 spans 15 residues. V was cut by 3 bases and J by 6 bases, with 20 bases left in between. CDR3 sequence: CAWSPTRTGASEAFF. The CDR3 nucleotides are TGTGCCTGGAGCCCCACAAGGACGGGGGCATCTGAAGCTTTCTTT.

The chain is built from TRBV7-2 and TRBJ2-5; possible D gene TRBD1, 5 bases. The CDR3 is 15 residues long. In germline, CDR1 is SGHTA, CDR2 FQGNSA. Trimming left V 1 base short and J 2 bases short, with 11 bases between. For the CDR3, the DNA is TGTGCCAGCAGCTTAGTTTATGGACATCAAGAGACCCAGTACTTC. Translation gives CASSLVYGHQETQYF.

The CDR3 DNA sequence: TGTGCCAGCAGCGCTATTCCCGTCCGGTGGAACACTGAAGCTTTCTTT. As protein: CASSAIPVRWNTEAFF. The V gene is TRBV7-2, the J gene TRBJ1-1; D unresolved. The CDR3 is made up of 16 amino acids. Trimming removed 5 bases from V and 1 base from J, with 17 bases in between. The germline V gene has CDR1 SGHTA and CDR2 FQGNSA.

This clone appeared a single time. The V call is TRBV7-2, the J call TRBJ1-1, with 9 bases aligning to TRBD1. The CDR3 consists of 16 residues. Germline loops: CDR1 SGHTA, CDR2 FQGNSA. The trim removed 1 base at V and 2 bases at J, leaving 5 bases unmatched. The CDR3 DNA follows: TGTGCCAGCAGCTTAGGGGTGGGACAGGGAAACACTGAAGCTTTCTTT. Protein product: CASSLGVGQGNTEAFF.